This T cell receptor (beta chain) appears in the sequencing data of a study of metastatic and nonmetastatic thyroid tumors. Study-wide context: Repertoires from blood and tumor or nodule tissue of malignant and benign thyroid patients were compared. Overall study findings and caveats: Relative to benign nodules, malignant thyroid tumors were reportedly characterized by significantly elevated TCR beta diversity in blood and tumor.

Worth noting for this clone: Its specificity is not known.

Germline V CDR1 and CDR2: GTSNPN, SVGIG (reference sequence). V was cut by 0 bases and J by 6 bases, with 12 bases left in between. The CDR3 is 14 amino acids. Authors' analysis steps: Clinicopathological groups supplied CDR3 differences that were used to build a distant-metastasis classifier for papillary thyroid cancer. MiXCR reprocessed the PCR reads for TCRdb. The V and J calls, along with clone size, are taken from TCRdb and not from the paper's own processing. The sample carries about 39,000 clones, over 15% recorded once. Among the patients, none had received any treatment before thyroid surgery.

The chain links TRBV30 to TRBJ1-5; weak D call: TRBD1 (5 bases). This receptor was taken from a female donor with papillary thyroid cancer or a benign thyroid nodule (not recorded which). Some clones in this sample may be carry-over from other donors' samples. The sequenced sample was tumor tissue. CDR3 protein: CAWSVKMRGQPQHF. The CDR3 region has the DNA TGTGCCTGGAGTGTAAAGATGAGGGGTCAGCCCCAGCATTTT.